A selection of T cell receptor beta chains follows, all from one sample in a study of T cell changes during pregnancy in multiple sclerosis. Generated by immunoSEQ multiplex PCR, the TCRdb table keeps only in-frame clones and is missing some. The profile covers approximately 45,000 clones, with around 90% appearing a single time and approximately 2.9% taken by the ten largest. The input for sequencing was CD8+ T cells from peripheral blood mononuclear cells, taken in the second trimester of pregnancy. Receptors were obtained from a female donor with multiple sclerosis, enrolled in a pregnancy study. Each CDR3 is given without its conserved first and last residue. Each record gives: J gene, V gene, CDR3 protein.

>TRBJ2-7|TRBV19
ASSIGNRGYEQY
>TRBJ2-5|TRBV4-1
ASSQDPEYQETQY
>TRBJ2-1|TRBV15
ATSRVELNEQF
>TRBJ2-7|TRBV7-9
ASSLDAGTSSYEQY
>TRBJ1-1|TRBV7-6
ASSPVNTEAF
>TRBJ1-5|TRBV6-6
ASSYAAGSHQPQH
>TRBJ2-7|TRBV9
ASSVGGGEAYEQY
>TRBJ2-7|TRBV4-2
ASSQGTPGLAGRTYEQY
>TRBJ2-5|TRBV27
ASSLFPGRQETQY
>TRBJ2-3|TRBV27
ASSFGQFYGQY
>TRBJ1-1|TRBV27
ASSFSPGSYGQGGPNTEAF
>TRBJ2-7|TRBV19
ASARGQGLSYEQY
>TRBJ1-1|TRBV7-6
ASSLSGGPDTEAF
>TRBJ2-2|TRBV5-6
ASSLRTSENTGELL
>TRBJ1-1|TRBV6-1
ASSKTGDSSSEAF
>TRBJ1-1|TRBV27
ASSPLPMNTEAF
>TRBJ2-1|TRBV10-3
AISELGLAGSSSYNEQF
>TRBJ1-2|TRBV19
ASSPSLGPGDSHGYT